The source of this TCR beta chain is a study of blood T cells in healthy people across ages. A few counts support this clonotype. Its antigen is unidentified. Through a sample-barcoded 5' primer and a J-beta primer mix, a second PCR was run for roughly 7 to 11 cycles. Every cDNA molecule carried a tag from a template-switch adaptor bearing 12 random nucleotides. From the 5' RACE reads, TCRdb called clonotypes with MiXCR, one entry per CDR3 protein. The sample has about 720,000 distinct CDR3 sequences, just under 25% seen once. Germline CDR1 SGHTA, CDR2 FQGTGA. This CDR3 spans 15 amino acids. V dropped 4 bases and J dropped 4; count of bases not matched to a gene: 6. General study findings and limits: TCR beta diversity per million T cells fell roughly linearly with age.

This sample also belongs to another study, concerning T cells of mothers and their children. That source reports: The TCR beta CDR3 read count exceeded 8.5 million for each mother and was 2.5 million to 3 million for each child.

The TCR was taken from a boy aged 10-17 years in good health. The J gene is TRBJ2-1, the V gene TRBV7-3, with 8 positions matching TRBD2. The sequenced sample consisted of blood. CDR3 loop: CASSSGASGYNEQFF. The CDR3, as DNA: TGTGCCAGCAGCTCCGGGGCTAGCGGGTACAATGAGCAGTTCTTC.